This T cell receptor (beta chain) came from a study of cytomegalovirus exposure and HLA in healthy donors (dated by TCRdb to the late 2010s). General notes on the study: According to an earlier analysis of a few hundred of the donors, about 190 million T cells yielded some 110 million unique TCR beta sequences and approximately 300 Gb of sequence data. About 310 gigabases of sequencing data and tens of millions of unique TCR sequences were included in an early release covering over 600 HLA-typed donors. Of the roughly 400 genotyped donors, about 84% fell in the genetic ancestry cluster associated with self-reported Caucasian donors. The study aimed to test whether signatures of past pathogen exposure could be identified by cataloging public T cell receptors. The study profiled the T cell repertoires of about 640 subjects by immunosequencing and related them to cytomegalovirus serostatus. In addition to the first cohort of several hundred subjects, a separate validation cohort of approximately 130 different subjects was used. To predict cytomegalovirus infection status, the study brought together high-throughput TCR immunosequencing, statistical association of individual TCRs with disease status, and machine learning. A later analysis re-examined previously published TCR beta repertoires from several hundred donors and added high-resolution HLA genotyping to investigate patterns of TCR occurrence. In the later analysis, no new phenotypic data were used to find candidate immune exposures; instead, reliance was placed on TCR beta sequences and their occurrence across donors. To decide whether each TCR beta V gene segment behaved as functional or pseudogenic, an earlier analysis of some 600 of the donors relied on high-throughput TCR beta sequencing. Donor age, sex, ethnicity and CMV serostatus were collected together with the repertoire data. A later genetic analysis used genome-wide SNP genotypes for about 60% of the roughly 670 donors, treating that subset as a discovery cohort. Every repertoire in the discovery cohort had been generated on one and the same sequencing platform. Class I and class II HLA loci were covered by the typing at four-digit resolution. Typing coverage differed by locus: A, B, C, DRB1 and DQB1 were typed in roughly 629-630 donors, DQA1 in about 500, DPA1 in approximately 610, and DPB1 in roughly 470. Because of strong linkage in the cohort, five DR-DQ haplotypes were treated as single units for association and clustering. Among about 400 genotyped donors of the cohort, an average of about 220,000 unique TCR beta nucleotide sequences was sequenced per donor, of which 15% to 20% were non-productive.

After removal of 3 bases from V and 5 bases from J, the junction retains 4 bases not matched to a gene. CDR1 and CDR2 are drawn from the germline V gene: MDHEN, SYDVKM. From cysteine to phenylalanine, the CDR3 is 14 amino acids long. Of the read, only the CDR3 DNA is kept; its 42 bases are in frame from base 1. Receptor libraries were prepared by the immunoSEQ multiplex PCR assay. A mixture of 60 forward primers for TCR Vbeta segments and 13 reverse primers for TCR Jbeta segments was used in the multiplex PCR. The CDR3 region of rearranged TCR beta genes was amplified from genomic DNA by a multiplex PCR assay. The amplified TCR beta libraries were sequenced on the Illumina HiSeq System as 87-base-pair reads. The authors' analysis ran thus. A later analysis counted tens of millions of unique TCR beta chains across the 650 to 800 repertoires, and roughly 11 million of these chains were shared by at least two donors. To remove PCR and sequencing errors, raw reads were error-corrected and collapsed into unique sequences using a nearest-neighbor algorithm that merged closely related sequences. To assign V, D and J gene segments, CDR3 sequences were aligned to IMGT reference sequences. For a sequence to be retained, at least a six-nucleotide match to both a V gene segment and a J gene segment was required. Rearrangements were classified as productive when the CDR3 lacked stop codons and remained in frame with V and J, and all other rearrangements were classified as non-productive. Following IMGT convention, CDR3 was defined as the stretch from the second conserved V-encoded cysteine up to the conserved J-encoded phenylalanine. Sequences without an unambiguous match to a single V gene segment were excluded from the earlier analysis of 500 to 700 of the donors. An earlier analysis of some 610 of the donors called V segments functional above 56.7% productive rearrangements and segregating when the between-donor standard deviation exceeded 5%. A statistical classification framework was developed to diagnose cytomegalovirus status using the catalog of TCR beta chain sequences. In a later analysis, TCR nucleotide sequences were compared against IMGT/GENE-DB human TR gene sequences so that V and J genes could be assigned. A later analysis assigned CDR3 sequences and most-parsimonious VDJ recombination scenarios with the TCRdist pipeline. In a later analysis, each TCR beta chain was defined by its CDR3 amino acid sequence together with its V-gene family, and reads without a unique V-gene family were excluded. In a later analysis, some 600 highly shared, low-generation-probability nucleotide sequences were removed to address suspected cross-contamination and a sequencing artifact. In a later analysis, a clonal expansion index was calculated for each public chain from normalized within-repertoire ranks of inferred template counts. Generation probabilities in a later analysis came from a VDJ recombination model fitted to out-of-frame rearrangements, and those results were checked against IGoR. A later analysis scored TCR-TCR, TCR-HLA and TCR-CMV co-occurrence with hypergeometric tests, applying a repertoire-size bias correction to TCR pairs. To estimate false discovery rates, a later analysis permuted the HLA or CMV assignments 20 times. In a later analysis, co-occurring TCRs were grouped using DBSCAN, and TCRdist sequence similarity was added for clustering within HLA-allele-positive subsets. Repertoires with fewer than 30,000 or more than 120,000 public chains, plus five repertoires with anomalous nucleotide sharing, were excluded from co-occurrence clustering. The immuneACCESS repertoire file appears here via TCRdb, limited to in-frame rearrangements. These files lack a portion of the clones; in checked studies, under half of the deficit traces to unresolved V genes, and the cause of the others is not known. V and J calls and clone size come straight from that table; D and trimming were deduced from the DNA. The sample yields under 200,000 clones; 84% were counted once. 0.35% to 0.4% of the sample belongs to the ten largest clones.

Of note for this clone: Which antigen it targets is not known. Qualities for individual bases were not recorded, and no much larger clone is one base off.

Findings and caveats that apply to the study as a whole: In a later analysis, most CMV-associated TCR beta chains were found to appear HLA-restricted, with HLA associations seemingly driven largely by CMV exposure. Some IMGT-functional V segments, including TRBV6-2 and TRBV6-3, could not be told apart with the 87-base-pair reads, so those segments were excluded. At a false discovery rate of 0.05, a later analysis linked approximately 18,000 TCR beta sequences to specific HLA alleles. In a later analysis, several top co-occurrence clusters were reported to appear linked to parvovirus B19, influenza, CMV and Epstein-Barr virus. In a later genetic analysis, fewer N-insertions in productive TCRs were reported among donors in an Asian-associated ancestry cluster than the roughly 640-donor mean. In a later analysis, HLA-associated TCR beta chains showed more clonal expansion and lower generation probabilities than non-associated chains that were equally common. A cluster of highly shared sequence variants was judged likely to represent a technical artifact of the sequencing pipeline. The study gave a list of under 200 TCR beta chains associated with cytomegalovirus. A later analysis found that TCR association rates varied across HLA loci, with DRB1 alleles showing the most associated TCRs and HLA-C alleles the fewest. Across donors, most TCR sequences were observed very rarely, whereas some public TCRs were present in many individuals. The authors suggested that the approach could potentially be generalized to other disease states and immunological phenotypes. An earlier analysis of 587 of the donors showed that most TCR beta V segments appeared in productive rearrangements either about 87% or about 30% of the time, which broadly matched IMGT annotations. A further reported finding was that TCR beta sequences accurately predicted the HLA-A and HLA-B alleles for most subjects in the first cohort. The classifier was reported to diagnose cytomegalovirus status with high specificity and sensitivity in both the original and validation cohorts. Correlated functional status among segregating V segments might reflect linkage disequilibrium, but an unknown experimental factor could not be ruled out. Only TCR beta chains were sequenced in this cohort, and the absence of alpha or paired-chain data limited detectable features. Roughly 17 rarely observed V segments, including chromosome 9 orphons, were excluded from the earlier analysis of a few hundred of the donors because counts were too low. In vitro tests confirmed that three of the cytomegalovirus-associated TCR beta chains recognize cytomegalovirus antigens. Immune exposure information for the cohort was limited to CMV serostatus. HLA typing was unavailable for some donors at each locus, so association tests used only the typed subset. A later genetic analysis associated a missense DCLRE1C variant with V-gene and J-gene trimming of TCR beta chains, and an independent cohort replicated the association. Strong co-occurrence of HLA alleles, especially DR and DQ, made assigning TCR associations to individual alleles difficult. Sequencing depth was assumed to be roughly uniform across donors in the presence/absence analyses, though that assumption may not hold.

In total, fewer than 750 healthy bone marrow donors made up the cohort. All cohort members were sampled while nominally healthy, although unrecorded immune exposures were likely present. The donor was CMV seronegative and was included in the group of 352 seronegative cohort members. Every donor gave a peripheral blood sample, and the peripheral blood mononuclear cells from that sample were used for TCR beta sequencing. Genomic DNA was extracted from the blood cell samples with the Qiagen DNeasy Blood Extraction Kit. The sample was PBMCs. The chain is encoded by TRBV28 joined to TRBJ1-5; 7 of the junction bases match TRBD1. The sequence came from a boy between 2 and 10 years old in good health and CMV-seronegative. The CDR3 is CASSLGRGYQPQHF. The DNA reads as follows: TGTGCCAGCAGTTTGGGCAGGGGGTATCAGCCCCAGCATTTT.